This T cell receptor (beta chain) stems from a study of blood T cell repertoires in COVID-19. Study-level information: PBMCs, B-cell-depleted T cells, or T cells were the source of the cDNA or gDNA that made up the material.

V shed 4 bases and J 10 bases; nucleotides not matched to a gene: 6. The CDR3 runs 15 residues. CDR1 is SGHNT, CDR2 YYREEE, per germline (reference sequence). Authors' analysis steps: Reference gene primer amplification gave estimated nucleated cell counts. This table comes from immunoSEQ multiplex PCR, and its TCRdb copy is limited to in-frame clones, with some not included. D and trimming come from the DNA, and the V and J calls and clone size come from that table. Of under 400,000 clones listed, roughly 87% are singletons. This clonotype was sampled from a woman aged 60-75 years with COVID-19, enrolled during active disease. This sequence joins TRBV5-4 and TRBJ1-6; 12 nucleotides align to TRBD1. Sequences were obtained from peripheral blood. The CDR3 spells CASSPGTGGKSPLHF. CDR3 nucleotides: TGTGCCAGCAGCCCAGGGACAGGGGGCAAATCACCCCTCCACTTT.